These 28 T cell receptor beta chains were all obtained from the same sample, sequenced in a study of tumor-infiltrating lymphocytes in primary liver carcinoma. DNA and RNA were both co-extracted from about 20-30 mg of bulk tissue that had not been sorted. A constant-region primer served to make TCR beta cDNA from around 540 ng total RNA. ARM-PCR, slightly modified, supplied the TCR beta libraries through three nested multiplex PCR rounds. TRBV1-TRBV30 forward primers and a C-beta reverse primer were used in the first two PCR rounds, which each ran for 9 to 10 cycles. TCRdb recomputed calls from the multiplex PCR reads with MiXCR, one row per CDR3 protein. The repertoire holds roughly 100,000 distinct CDR3 sequences, with under 70% as singletons. The source material was liver tumor tissue from sampling region 2. Subset given: tumor region T2, inferior pole. These receptors were taken from a woman in her sixties with primary liver carcinoma and hepatitis B virus infection.

Details on this clonotype: Germline is not matched at one junction end, which may reflect a read error. This rearrangement joins TRBV6-5 to TRBJ1-2, with TRBD1 matching 7 bases. This CDR3 comprises 15 residues. The germline CDR1 and CDR2 sequences are MNHEY and SVGAGI. CDR3 bases: TGTGCCAGTACCCAGAAGTTGACAGGGACGGGTGGCTACATCTTT. Its protein is CASTQKLTGTGGYIF.

This clonotype is a singleton in its sample. Sequence at one end of the junction differs from germline and may be a read error. The V and J genes are TRBV11-3 and TRBJ2-7; 12 nucleotides match TRBD1. Looked up from germline, CDR1 is SGHNT and CDR2 is YENEEA. This CDR3 is 15 amino acids long. The CDR3 sequence is CTSYPGTGGNYEQYF. The CDR3 nucleotides read TGTACCAGCTACCCCGGGACAGGGGGCAACTACGAGCAGTACTTC.

CDR3 bases: TGCGGCGCCCGGGGAGGGGAGCGGCAGCCCCAGCATTTT. This sequence encodes CGARGGERQPQHF. The chain employs TRBV29-1 and TRBJ1-5; D perhaps matches TRBD1 (5 bases). CDR3 length: 13 amino acids. Germline-derived CDR1 and CDR2 are SQVTM and ANQGSEA.

Note on this clonotype: The junction shows a germline mismatch at one end, possibly a read error. The chain is built from TRBV11-3 and TRBJ1-6; no clear D. The germline V gene encodes CDR1 SGHNT and CDR2 YENEEA. The CDR3 is 15 amino acids. The CDR3 reads CASSPPEAGDTPLHF. The CDR3 coding sequence is TGTGCCAGCAGCCCTCCCGAGGCGGGAGATACACCTCTCCACTTT.

A word on this clonotype: A junction boundary mismatches the germline segment, possibly from a read error. V usage is TRBV29-1 and J usage is TRBJ2-1; the D gene is possibly TRBD2 (5 bases). The CDR3 contains 14 residues. In germline, CDR1 is SQVTM, CDR2 ANQGSEA. The CDR3 is CSIEAAGSGSEQFF. CDR3 in DNA: TGCAGCATTGAAGCGGCAGGATCCGGCAGTGAGCAGTTCTTC.

The chain is built from TRBV20-1 and TRBJ1-1; D is unresolved. V gave up 0 bases and J gave up 1 base, with 12 bases separating them. Germline CDR1 is DFQATT and CDR2 is SNEGSKA (reference sequence). The CDR3 contains 15 residues. CDR3 DNA: TGCAGTGCTAGAGATCCAGTCCAGACGAACACTGAAGCTTTCTTT. As protein: CSARDPVQTNTEAFF.

In regard to this clonotype: A read error may produce the germline difference seen at one junction end. The chain carries TRBV6-6 and TRBJ2-7, with no clear D. This CDR3 region has 15 residues. Germline CDR1 is MNHNY and CDR2 is SVGAGI (reference sequence). As DNA, the CDR3 is TGTGCCAGCAGTTATGACCCAGAAGGGTACTACGAGAAGTACTTC. Encoded protein: CASSYDPEGYYEKYF.

The table lists this clonotype with a few counts. A read error is possible here, since a much larger clone lies one base away. The chain links TRBV5-1 to TRBJ2-1; D is ambiguous. Germline CDR1 and CDR2: SGHRS and YFSETQ. The CDR3 sequence is 11 residues long. CDR3 amino acids: CTSSRSDEQFF. CDR3 DNA: TGCACCAGCAGTCGGAGTGATGAGCAGTTCTTC.

This clonotype was recorded only once. One base away lies a much larger clone, so this may be a sequencing read error. V usage is TRBV28 and J usage is TRBJ2-7; D is possibly TRBD2 (5 bases). The CDR3 runs to 14 residues. CDR1 and CDR2 (germline): MDHEN, SYDVKM. V lost 6 bases and J lost 1, with 13 bases in between. This CDR3 reads CASRPEGNSYEQYF. CDR3 coding DNA: TGTGCCAGCAGACCAGAGGGCAATTCCTACGAGCAGTACTTC.

The gene calls are TRBV28 and TRBJ2-7; no reliable D call. Germline values: CDR1 MDHEN, CDR2 SYDVKM. Trimming took 7 bases from V and 3 from J, leaving 10 bases between them. The CDR3 has 12 amino acids. The CDR3 coding sequence is TGTGCCAGCATAGGCAGCTTCTACGAGCAGTACTTC. Its protein is CASIGSFYEQYF.

This clonotype was seen ten or more times. This chain uses TRBV6-2 or TRBV6-3 with TRBJ1-4; TRBD1 agrees at 8 bases. The CDR3 runs to 15 residues. Per germline, CDR1 MNHEY and CDR2 SVGEGT. The V segment lost 5 bases and the J segment 7 bases; nucleotides outside the gene matches: 9. CDR3 in DNA: TGTGCCAGCAGTCCTGGGGACAGGATGAGTGAAAAACTGTTTTTT. This sequence encodes CASSPGDRMSEKLFF.

The gene calls are TRBV5-1 and TRBJ2-2, with TRBD2 as a possible D gene (5 bases). Between the trimmed V and J ends, which lost 3 bases and 5 bases, there was a span of 23 bases. Germline CDR1 and CDR2: SGHRS and YFSETQ. The CDR3 consists of 18 residues. The CDR3 sequence: CASSSDGRRPGGTGELFF. The CDR3 nucleotides are TGCGCCAGCAGCTCGGATGGTAGGAGACCAGGCGGGACCGGGGAGCTGTTTTTT.

CDR3 protein: CASSLEGASGGDYTF. Here the CDR3 DNA reads TGTGCCAGCAGCTTGGAGGGGGCAAGTGGCGGTGACTACACCTTC. V gene TRBV11-2 combines with J gene TRBJ1-2; 7 bases line up with TRBD1. The V and J ends lost 3 bases and 10 bases, in that order; junction bases with no gene match: 14. This CDR3 spans 15 amino acids. Germline V gene lookup returns CDR1 SGHAT and CDR2 FQNNGV. Full variable domain (remainder filled in from reference TRBV11-2 and TRBJ1-2): EAGVAQSPRYKIIEKRQSVAFWCNPISGHATLYWYQQILGQGPKLLIQFQNNGVVDDSQLPKDRFSAERLKGVDSTLKIQPAKLEDSAVYLCASSLEGASGGDYTFGSGTRLTVV.

The sample holds many counts of this clonotype. The chain recombines TRBV6-1 with TRBJ1-1, with 10 bases identical to TRBD1. V shed 6 bases and J 3 bases; nucleotides not matched to a gene: 7. The CDR3 consists of 15 residues. Germline CDR1 MNHNS, CDR2 SASEGT. CDR3 nucleotides: TGTGCCAGCAGGCCGGGACAGGGGTGGGACACTGAAGCTTTCTTT. This translates into CASRPGQGWDTEAFF.

V and J are TRBV2 and TRBJ2-3, with TRBD2 identical over 12 bases. Germline V gives CDR1 SNHLY, CDR2 FYNNEI. The CDR3 is 18 amino acids. V was clipped by 8 bases and J by 4 bases; unmatched bases: 16. CDR3 coding DNA: TGTGCCAGCCTCCTTCAGCTAGCGGGAGGGAACCGGGCAGATACGCAGTATTTT. Its translation is CASLLQLAGGNRADTQYF.

The chain links TRBV11-2 to TRBJ2-1; 10 bases map to TRBD2. Germline CDR1 is SGHAT and CDR2 is FQNNGV. The CDR3 loop spans 17 amino acids. The junction had 15 bases not matched to a gene; V was cut back by 5 bases and J by 8 bases. This chain's CDR3 is CASSMRQAGGPWDEQFF. The CDR3 nucleotides read TGTGCCAGCAGCATGAGACAAGCGGGAGGGCCGTGGGATGAGCAGTTCTTC.

This clonotype was seen a few times. The junction departs from germline at one end; a sequencing error may be responsible. The chain uses TRBV4-2 and TRBJ2-7; TRBD1 matches at 12 bases. The CDR3 runs 17 residues. CDR1 is LGHNA, CDR2 YNFKEQ, per germline. CDR3 DNA sequence: TGTGCCAGCAGTCAAGGGACTCTGGGACAGGGGGCTAGCGAGCAGTACTTC. Its translation is CASSQGTLGQGASEQYF.

This clonotype occurred a few times. With a much larger clone just one base away, this may be a read error. V usage is TRBV6-5 and J usage is TRBJ2-6; possible D gene TRBD2, 5 bases. Germline V gives CDR1 MNHEY, CDR2 SVGAGI. The CDR3 has 15 residues. CDR3 sequence: CVTNLGVSGANVLTF. In DNA form, the CDR3 reads TGTGTCACTAACCTCGGGGTTTCTGGGGCCAACGTCCTGACTTTC.

This clonotype was recorded only once. This chain connects TRBV2 to TRBJ1-1; D ambiguous. Germline assignment: CDR1 SNHLY and CDR2 FYNNEI. V was cut by 3 bases and J by 1 base, with 6 bases left in between. The CDR3 sequence is 13 residues long. The CDR3: CASSDKRNTEAFF. DNA of the CDR3: TGTGCCAGCAGTGACAAAAGGAACACTGAAGCTTTCTTT.

A remark on this clonotype: A much larger clone sits a single nucleotide away, making a read error possible. This chain uses TRBV6-1 with TRBJ1-5, with a weak D call TRBD1 (6 bases). V shed 3 bases and J shed 6 bases, with 18 bases lying between them. Per germline, CDR1 MNHNS and CDR2 SASEGT. CDR3 length: 16 residues. The CDR3 spells CASSDYDRMWGQPQHF. The CDR3 DNA reads TGTGCCAGCAGTGATTACGACAGGATGTGGGGTCAGCCCCAGCATTTT.

As for this clonotype: The conserved phenylalanine or tryptophan normally closing the CDR3 is absent here, so this likely arose from a read error. The rearrangement joins TRBV11-2 to TRBJ2-5; no clear D gene. The CDR3 has 13 residues. Germline V CDR1 and CDR2: SGHAT, FQNNGV. V dropped 9 bases and J dropped 7 bases, with 18 bases sitting between them. The CDR3 nucleotides are TGTGCCAGTGGCTTAGAATCCAAGGGGACCCAGTACATC. Its translation: CASGLESKGTQYI.

V gene TRBV12-3 or TRBV12-4 combines with J gene TRBJ2-3; no reliable D call. The CDR3 is 14 amino acids. Trimming left V 2 bases short and J 8 bases short, with 14 bases between. The CDR3 DNA reads as TGTGCCAGCAGTTTATCGCGCGCTATGGTTACGCAGTATTTT. It yields the protein CASSLSRAMVTQYF.

Notes on this clonotype: This clone may be a read error of a much larger clone one base away. CDR3 nucleotides: TGTGTCAGCAGCTTCCGGGGCGGCACAGATACGCAGTATTTT. Residues: CVSSFRGGTDTQYF. The chain couples TRBV7-9 to TRBJ2-3; D may be TRBD1 or TRBD2 (5 bases each). Germline CDR1 is SEHNR and CDR2 is FQNEAQ (reference sequence). This CDR3 region has 14 residues.

Remarks on this clonotype: Because the CDR3 is missing its conserved closing phenylalanine or tryptophan, this is likely a read error. This chain links TRBV11-2 with TRBJ2-7; 7 bases fit TRBD1. V shed 7 bases and J 7 bases; nucleotides not matched to a gene: 16. This CDR3 region has 15 residues. Germline CDR1 and CDR2: SGHAT and FQNNGV. The CDR3 DNA is TGTGCCAGCAACTCTCACCTGGGACAGATTTATGAGCAGTACCTC. It codes for CASNSHLGQIYEQYL.

There are many counts of this clonotype. The chain joins TRBV7-8 to TRBJ2-7; the match to TRBD1 covers 9 bases. The germline gives CDR1 SGHVS, CDR2 FQNEAQ. This CDR3 is built from 14 residues. The junction had 7 bases not matched to a gene; V was cut back by 6 bases and J by 4 bases. CDR3 coding DNA: TGTGCCAGCAGTCCCGGGACAGGGAGATACGAGCAGTACTTC. The encoded protein is CASSPGTGRYEQYF.

As DNA, the CDR3 is TGTGCCAGCAGCGTAATCACTAGCGGTCTCAATGAGCAGTTCTTC. It codes for CASSVITSGLNEQFF. This sequence joins TRBV7-2 and TRBJ2-1; 8 nucleotides align to TRBD2. The length of the CDR3 is 15 residues. V gave up 5 bases and J gave up 6 bases; unmatched junction bases: 9. Germline CDR1 reads SGHTA; CDR2 reads FQGNSA.

J is TRBJ2-1 and V is TRBV7-2, with unresolved D. Germline V CDR1 and CDR2: SGHTA, FQGNSA. The ends were cut back, 2 bases at V and 10 bases at J, with 12 bases in the middle. The CDR3 loop spans 13 amino acids. This CDR3 is CASSLQLRVEQFF. As DNA, the CDR3 is TGTGCCAGCAGCTTACAACTCCGGGTAGAGCAGTTCTTC.

A remark on this clonotype: One end of the junction varies from germline; a read error may be responsible. For the CDR3, the DNA is TGTGCCAGCAGCCATCCGCGAGGACCGACCGGGGAGCTGTTGTTT. It is translated as CASSHPRGPTGELLF. The chain carries TRBV11-2 and TRBJ2-2, with a weak D call TRBD2 (5 bases). Looked up from germline, CDR1 is SGHAT and CDR2 is FQNNGV. This CDR3 comprises 15 residues.